This passage covers 32 T cell receptor beta chains from one sample sequenced in a study of blood T cell repertoires in COVID-19. Clones were sequenced by immunoSEQ multiplex PCR, and TCRdb holds only the in-frame ones, with some missing. The repertoire holds approximately 250,000 clones, around 80% seen once, with 4.1% in the top ten. Source material: PBMCs or T cells enriched from blood (not recorded which). These receptors were collected from a man aged 30 to 45 with acute COVID-19.

The chain recombines TRBV10-2 with TRBJ1-2; D is unresolved. This CDR3 region has 13 residues. V was pared by 6 bases and J by 4 bases, with 12 bases between. Germline V gene lookup returns CDR1 WSHSY and CDR2 SAAADI. The CDR3: CASRPMGSYGYTF. In nucleotides, the CDR3 is TGCGCCAGCAGACCAATGGGGAGCTATGGCTACACCTTC.

This chain joins TRBV3-1 (or the pseudogene TRBV3-2) and TRBJ2-1; 7 bases map to TRBD1. The V segment lost 5 bases and the J segment 1 base; nucleotides outside the gene matches: 5. Germline V gives CDR1 LGHDT, CDR2 YNNKEL (reference sequence). CDR3 size: 15 residues. This CDR3 is CASSIGQASYNEQFF. CDR3 sequence (DNA): TGTGCCAGCAGCATTGGACAGGCGTCCTACAATGAGCAGTTCTTC.

V and J are TRBV27 and TRBJ1-5, with D tentatively TRBD1 (5 bases). CDR3 size: 14 residues. Per the germline V gene, CDR1 is MNHEY and CDR2 is SMNVEV (reference sequence). Trimming cost V 0 bases and J 2 bases, with 5 bases left between them. CDR3 in amino acids: CASSLSGGNQPQHF. CDR3 coding DNA: TGTGCCAGCAGTTTATCAGGGGGCAATCAGCCCCAGCATTTT.

V is TRBV28 and J is TRBJ1-2; 9 nucleotides agree with TRBD1. The CDR3 runs to 14 residues. Trimming at V came to 8 bases and at J to 0 bases, leaving 4 bases not matched to a gene. Per the germline V gene, CDR1 is MDHEN and CDR2 is SYDVKM. In DNA form, the CDR3 reads TGTGCCAGCGGACAGGGGAGATCTAACTATGGCTACACCTTC. Translating gives CASGQGRSNYGYTF.

This clone was detected only once. The gene calls are TRBV6-5 and TRBJ2-1; 9 bases fit TRBD1. Germline CDR1 MNHEY, CDR2 SVGAGI. V gave up 5 bases and J gave up 7 bases; unmatched junction bases: 9. The CDR3 length is 15 residues. The CDR3, as DNA: TGTGCCAGCAGTAAGGACAGGGGATCTAGTAATGAGCAGTTCTTC. Protein sequence: CASSKDRGSSNEQFF.

This clone was observed once. The CDR3 is CAIMTGLLGEQFF. The DNA of the CDR3 is TGTGCCATCATGACAGGGCTGCTTGGTGAGCAGTTCTTC. This sequence joins TRBV10-3 and TRBJ2-1, with 7 bases matching TRBD1. The V gene end was trimmed by 7 bases and the J gene end by 9 bases; junction bases not matched to a gene: 9. The V gene's germline CDR1 is ENHRY and CDR2 SYGVKD. The CDR3 is made up of 13 amino acids.

The DNA of the CDR3 is TGTGCCAGCAGCCGTGGGGCCTTTGGCACCGGGGAGCTGTTTTTT. Residues: CASSRGAFGTGELFF. J is TRBJ2-2 and V is TRBV5-8, with a possible D match to TRBD1 (5 bases). The V end was cut by 4 bases, the J end by 4 bases, with 14 bases between. Germline V lookup: CDR1 SGHTS, CDR2 YDEGEE. The CDR3 totals 15 residues.

J is TRBJ1-5 and V is TRBV7-8; 10 nucleotides align to TRBD1. Per the germline V gene, CDR1 is SGHVS and CDR2 is FQNEAQ. The CDR3 extends over 17 amino acids. J gave up 7 bases and V 4 bases, and 13 bases lay outside the gene matches. The CDR3 nucleotides are TGTGCCAGCAGCTCAGGGGGGACAGGGGAGATCGAACAGCCCCAGCATTTT. Translation gives CASSSGGTGEIEQPQHF.

The genes are TRBV14 and TRBJ2-2; D call uncertain. V gave up 3 bases and J gave up 6 bases, with 5 bases separating them. This CDR3 is built from 12 residues. Germline CDR1 reads SGHDN; CDR2 reads FVKESK. The CDR3 DNA sequence: TGTGCCAGCAGCCACTGGCCCGGGGAGCTGTTTTTT. Translating it yields CASSHWPGELFF.

This chain connects TRBV19 to TRBJ1-1, with TRBD1 as a possible D gene (6 bases). This CDR3 has 16 amino acids. The V gene lost 5 bases and the J gene lost 10 bases, with 26 bases spanning the gap. CDR1 and CDR2 (germline): LNHDA, SQIVND (reference sequence). The CDR3 sequence is CASSFTTGGGVARAFF. In DNA form, the CDR3 reads TGTGCCAGTAGTTTTACTACCGGGGGGGGCGTCGCCCGAGCTTTCTTT.

V is TRBV2 and J is TRBJ1-5, with 9 bases matching TRBD1. Germline-derived CDR1 and CDR2 are SNHLY and FYNNEI. The CDR3 contains 15 residues. The ends lost 7 bases at V and 4 bases at J; junction bases unmatched: 8. CDR3 protein: CASKEQGAGNQPQHF. Here the CDR3 DNA reads TGTGCCAGCAAGGAACAGGGGGCTGGGAATCAGCCCCAGCATTTT.

The chain joins TRBV5-1 to TRBJ1-1, with TRBD1 matching over 7 bases. From germline, CDR1 is SGHRS and CDR2 YFSETQ. V lost 2 bases and J lost 0; bases outside the gene matches: 13. The CDR3 is 18 residues long. CDR3 bases: TGCGCCAGCAGCTTTAGGACAGGAGACTCTTATTTGAACACTGAAGCTTTCTTT. As protein: CASSFRTGDSYLNTEAFF.

This clone has just a few counts. The V and J genes are TRBV3-1 (or the pseudogene TRBV3-2) and TRBJ2-2; weak D call: TRBD2 (5 bases). V lost 5 bases, J lost 4 bases, and 14 bases lay in between. Germline lookup yields CDR1 LGHDT and CDR2 YNNKEL (reference sequence). The CDR3 consists of 15 residues. CDR3 protein: CASSGWTRGTGELFF. DNA for the CDR3: TGTGCCAGCAGCGGGTGGACTCGTGGCACCGGGGAGCTGTTTTTT.

This clone was observed a single time. The chain carries TRBV5-5 and TRBJ1-4; D may be TRBD1 (5 bases). V was cut by 4 bases and J by 0 bases, with 16 bases left in between. The CDR3 consists of 17 residues. In germline, CDR1 is SGHKS, CDR2 YYEKEE (reference sequence). The CDR3 here is CASSQGWGGATNEKLFF. As DNA, the CDR3 is TGTGCCAGCAGCCAGGGTTGGGGTGGGGCAACTAATGAAAAACTGTTTTTT.

The chain combines TRBV6-5 with TRBJ1-2, with TRBD1 identical over 9 bases. The V segment lost 7 bases and the J segment 12 bases; nucleotides outside the gene matches: 15. The CDR3 is 14 residues long. Germline V gene lookup returns CDR1 MNHEY and CDR2 SVGAGI. The CDR3 loop is CASTGRLRDRDDTF. The DNA of the CDR3 is TGTGCCAGCACCGGGAGGCTTCGGGACAGGGACGACACCTTC.

The rearrangement uses TRBV12-3 or TRBV12-4 and TRBJ1-5; tentative D call: TRBD1 (5 bases). The germline V and J ends were trimmed by 5 bases and 8 bases, with 13 bases remaining between them. This CDR3 comprises 13 residues. This CDR3 is CASSGAGSEPQHF. The CDR3 bases are TGTGCCAGCAGTGGGGCAGGGTCGGAGCCCCAGCATTTT.

This chain uses TRBV28 with TRBJ2-5; 10 bases agree with TRBD2. The V gene end was trimmed by 4 bases and the J gene end by 4 bases; junction bases not matched to a gene: 6. CDR3 size: 15 residues. Germline V CDR1 and CDR2: MDHEN, SYDVKM. CDR3 sequence: CASSSVLAGRETQYF. The DNA for the CDR3 is TGTGCCAGCAGTTCTGTACTAGCGGGAAGAGAGACCCAGTACTTC.

The chain links TRBV6-4 to TRBJ2-1, with 8 bases aligning to TRBD1. V shed 5 bases, J shed 5 bases, and the junction held 17 bases outside the gene matches. There are 18 residues in the CDR3. CDR1 MRHNA and CDR2 SNTAGT come from the germline V gene. CDR3 bases: TGTGCCAGCAGTAAATACCATCTTCAGGGGGCCCAAGACAATGAGCAGTTCTTC. Translation gives CASSKYHLQGAQDNEQFF.

The chain carries TRBV5-1 and TRBJ1-4, with 9 bases aligning to TRBD1. Germline V CDR1 and CDR2: SGHRS, YFSETQ. CDR3 length: 14 residues. With 4 bases clipped from V and 4 bases from J, the junction kept 2 bases outside the gene matches. CDR3 DNA sequence: TGCGCCAGCAGCCGGGGACAGGGTAATGAAAAACTGTTTTTT. Its translation is CASSRGQGNEKLFF.

The chain links TRBV6-5 to TRBJ1-2, with 7 bases lining up with TRBD1. Germline V CDR1 and CDR2: MNHEY, SVGAGI. The J segment lost 7 bases and the V segment lost 2 bases, leaving 7 bases of the junction unmatched. The CDR3 is made up of 14 amino acids. The CDR3 bases are TGTGCCAGCAGTTACACTAAGACAGGGATTGGCTACACCTTC. As protein: CASSYTKTGIGYTF.

The chain links TRBV5-8 to TRBJ2-1, with 12 positions matching TRBD2. V was pared by 1 base and J by 1 base, with 6 bases of the junction left unmatched. The V gene's germline CDR1 is SGHTS and CDR2 YDEGEE. The CDR3 is made up of 18 amino acids. CDR3 bases: TGTGCCAGCAGCTTGACCGGGACTAGCGGGCCGTCCTACAATGAGCAGTTCTTC. This translates into CASSLTGTSGPSYNEQFF.

The chain couples TRBV15 to TRBJ1-1; D ambiguous. Deletions cut 6 bases from V and 3 bases from J, with 14 bases between. Germline V gene lookup returns CDR1 LNHNV and CDR2 YYDKDF (reference sequence). The CDR3 runs 14 residues. This CDR3 is CATSTQLRDTEAFF. CDR3 sequence (DNA): TGTGCCACCAGTACACAGTTGAGGGACACTGAAGCTTTCTTT.

The rearrangement uses TRBV11-3 and TRBJ2-1; tentative D call: TRBD2 (5 bases). This CDR3 is 15 amino acids long. Looked up from germline, CDR1 is SGHNT and CDR2 is YENEEA. V was cut by 3 bases and J by 0 bases, with 9 bases left in between. CDR3 loop: CASSFGGSSYNEQFF. The CDR3 nucleotides are TGTGCCAGCAGCTTCGGTGGGAGCTCCTACAATGAGCAGTTCTTC. The variable domain in full, with the rest retrieved from reference TRBV11-3 and TRBJ2-1, is EAGVVQSPRYKIIEKKQPVAFWCNPISGHNTLYWYLQNLGQGPELLIRYENEEAVDDSQLPKDRFSAERLKGVDSTLKIQPAELGDSAVYLCASSFGGSSYNEQFFGPGTRLTVL.

The chain employs TRBV19 and TRBJ1-5; no firm D call. CDR3 length: 13 residues. Germline loops: CDR1 LNHDA, CDR2 SQIVND (reference sequence). Between the trimmed V and J ends, which lost 8 bases and 3 bases, there was a span of 11 bases. The CDR3 loop is CASGGLPNQPQHF. The CDR3 coding sequence is TGTGCCAGTGGAGGGCTCCCCAATCAGCCCCAGCATTTT. The entire variable domain, with the rest obtained from reference TRBV19 and TRBJ1-5, is as follows: DGGITQSPKYLFRKEGQNVTLSCEQNLNHDAMYWYRQDPGQGLRLIYYSQIVNDFQKGDIAEGYSVSREKKESFPLTVTSAQKNPTAFYLCASGGLPNQPQHFGDGTRLSIL.

The chain is built from TRBV14 and TRBJ2-7, with 7 bases fitting TRBD1. CDR3 length: 13 residues. V dropped 9 bases and J dropped 4; count of bases not matched to a gene: 9. Germline loops: CDR1 SGHDN, CDR2 FVKESK. The CDR3 DNA is TGTGCCAGTGTTACAGGGGCACAATACGAGCAGTACGTC. Its translation is CASVTGAQYEQYV.

The table lists this clone with a count of one. The rearrangement uses TRBV10-3 and TRBJ1-2; a possible D gene is TRBD1 (5 bases). V gave up 4 bases and J gave up 8 bases, with 20 bases separating them. From germline, CDR1 is ENHRY and CDR2 SYGVKD. This CDR3 has 15 amino acids. The CDR3 is CAISADRFLGGGYTF. The CDR3 nucleotides read TGTGCCATCAGTGCCGACAGATTTCTGGGCGGAGGCTACACCTTC.

This chain connects TRBV30 to TRBJ2-1, with TRBD2 matching 9 bases. The junction had 7 bases not matched to a gene; V was cut back by 2 bases and J by 5 bases. The CDR3 contains 15 residues. CDR1 and CDR2 (germline): GTSNPN, SVGIG (reference sequence). CDR3 in DNA: TGTGCCTGGAGTCTACTAGCGGGTACTAACAATGAGCAGTTCTTC. Protein: CAWSLLAGTNNEQFF.

A remark on this clone: One end of the junction is discordant with germline, which a read error may explain. The chain has TRBV5-1 and TRBJ2-5, with a possible D match to TRBD1 (5 bases). The CDR3 length is 14 residues. Per the germline V gene, CDR1 is SGHRS and CDR2 is YFSETQ. The CDR3 DNA reads as TGTGCCAGCACTCTTGACAGAACGAGAGAGACCCAGTACTTC. The encoded protein is CASTLDRTRETQYF.

This clone was detected many times. The genes are TRBV6-5 and TRBJ1-3, with 7 bases lining up with TRBD1. The trim removed 2 bases at V and 0 bases at J, leaving 4 bases unmatched. The CDR3 totals 16 residues. The germline CDR1 and CDR2 sequences are MNHEY and SVGAGI. CDR3 nucleotides: TGTGCCAGCAGTTACGCCCAGGGGGGCTCTGGAAACACCATATATTTT. Amino acid sequence: CASSYAQGGSGNTIYF.

The rearrangement uses TRBV7-3 and TRBJ2-1, with D maybe TRBD2 (6 bases). With 1 base removed from V and 10 bases from J, the gap between germline ends came to 11 bases. The CDR3 spans 13 residues. Germline CDR1 SGHTA, CDR2 FQGTGA. Here the CDR3 reads CASSLKGLWEQFF. The CDR3 region has the DNA TGTGCCAGCAGCTTAAAAGGACTATGGGAGCAGTTCTTC.

The rearrangement joins TRBV6-6 to TRBJ1-2; D is possibly TRBD1 (6 bases). Germline V lookup: CDR1 MNHNY, CDR2 SVGAGI (reference sequence). The CDR3 covers 15 residues. The V end was cut by 10 bases, the J end by 8 bases, with 26 bases between. The CDR3 region is CATANGSGGVRGYTF. DNA of the CDR3: TGTGCCACCGCGAACGGTTCGGGGGGCGTCAGGGGCTACACCTTC.

The chain joins TRBV6-6 to TRBJ1-2, with TRBD1 identical over 7 bases. In germline, CDR1 is MNHNY, CDR2 SVGAGI (reference sequence). CDR3 size: 12 residues. The V segment lost 6 bases and the J segment 8 bases; nucleotides outside the gene matches: 6. The CDR3 coding sequence is TGTGCCAGCAGCCTTACAGGGGAAGGCTACACCTTC. The encoded protein is CASSLTGEGYTF.